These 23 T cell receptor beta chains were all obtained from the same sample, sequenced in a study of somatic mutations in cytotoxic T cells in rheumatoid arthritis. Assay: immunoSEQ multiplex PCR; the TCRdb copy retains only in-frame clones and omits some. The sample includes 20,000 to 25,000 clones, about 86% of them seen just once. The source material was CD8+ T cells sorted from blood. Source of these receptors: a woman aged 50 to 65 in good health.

The CDR3 DNA follows: TGTGCCAGCAGAGGGGGGGGCGCAAACTATGGCTACACCTTC. It specifies CASRGGGANYGYTF. V and J are TRBV6-5 and TRBJ1-2; possibly TRBD1 for D (6 bases). Germline-derived CDR1 and CDR2 are MNHEY and SVGAGI. V was cut by 6 bases and J by 2 bases, with 13 bases left in between. The CDR3 sequence is 14 residues long.

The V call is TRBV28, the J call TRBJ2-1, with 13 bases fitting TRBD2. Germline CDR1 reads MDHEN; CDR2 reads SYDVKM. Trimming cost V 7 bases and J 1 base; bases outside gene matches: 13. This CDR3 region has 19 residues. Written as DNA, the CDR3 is TGTGCCAGCATTTCAGGGACTAGCGGGGTGTTTGGTTCCTACAATGAGCAGTTCTTC. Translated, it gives CASISGTSGVFGSYNEQFF.

Here the CDR3 DNA reads TGTGCCAGTATGGGGCAGCCTCCCTACGAGCAGTACTTC. Translating gives CASMGQPPYEQYF. The chain recombines TRBV19 with TRBJ2-7, with TRBD1 as a possible D gene (5 bases). The CDR3 is 13 amino acids. CDR1 is LNHDA and CDR2 is SQIVND in the germline V gene (reference sequence). The V end was cut by 7 bases, the J end by 2 bases, with 12 bases between.

As DNA, the CDR3 is TGTGCCAGTAGTATAATGTTCTTCGAAACTGGAAACACCATATATTTT. Protein sequence: CASSIMFFETGNTIYF. The chain carries TRBV19 and TRBJ1-3; D is undetermined. CDR1 LNHDA and CDR2 SQIVND come from the germline V gene (reference sequence). The V and J ends lost 2 bases and 2 bases respectively, with 13 bases between them. The length of the CDR3 is 16 residues.

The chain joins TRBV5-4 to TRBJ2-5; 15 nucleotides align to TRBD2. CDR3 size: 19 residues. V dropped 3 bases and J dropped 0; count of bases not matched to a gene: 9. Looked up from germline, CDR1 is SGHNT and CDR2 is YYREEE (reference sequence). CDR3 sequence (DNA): TGTGCCAGCAGCTATCCTGGACTAGCGGGGGGGCCAAACCAAGAGACCCAGTACTTC. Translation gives CASSYPGLAGGPNQETQYF.

The CDR3 DNA sequence: TGTGCCAGCAGCTTGGAAGGTGAGGCGGATGAGCAGTTCTTC. The encoded protein is CASSLEGEADEQFF. The chain combines TRBV5-6 with TRBJ2-1; D unresolved. V was shortened by 0 bases and J by 8 bases, with 12 bases between the two germline ends. From germline, CDR1 is SGHDT and CDR2 YYEEEE. The CDR3 has 14 amino acids.

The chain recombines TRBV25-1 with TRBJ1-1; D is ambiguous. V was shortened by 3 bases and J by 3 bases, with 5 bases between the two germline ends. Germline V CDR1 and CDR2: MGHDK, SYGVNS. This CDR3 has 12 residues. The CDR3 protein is CASSEQYTEAFF. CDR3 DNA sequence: TGTGCCAGCAGTGAGCAGTACACTGAAGCTTTCTTT.

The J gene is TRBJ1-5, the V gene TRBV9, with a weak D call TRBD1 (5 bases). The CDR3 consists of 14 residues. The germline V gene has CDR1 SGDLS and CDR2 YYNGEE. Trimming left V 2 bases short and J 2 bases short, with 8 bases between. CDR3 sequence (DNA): TGTGCCAGCAGCGTTGGGGACGGCAATCAGCCCCAGCATTTT. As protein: CASSVGDGNQPQHF.

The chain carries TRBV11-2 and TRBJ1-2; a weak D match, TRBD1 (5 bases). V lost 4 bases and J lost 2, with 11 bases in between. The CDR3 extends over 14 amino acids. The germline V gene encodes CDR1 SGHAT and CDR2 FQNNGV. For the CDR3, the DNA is TGTGCCAGCAGCTCTACGACAGACAACTATGGCTACACCTTC. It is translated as CASSSTTDNYGYTF.

In DNA, the CDR3 is TGTGCCAGCTCCCGGGACAGGCGTCCTGACTATGGCTACACCTTC. Protein sequence: CASSRDRRPDYGYTF. This chain uses TRBV6-5 with TRBJ1-2, with 8 bases aligning to TRBD1. Germline CDR1 reads MNHEY; CDR2 reads SVGAGI. This CDR3 region has 15 residues. V lost 8 bases and J lost 3; bases outside the gene matches: 11.

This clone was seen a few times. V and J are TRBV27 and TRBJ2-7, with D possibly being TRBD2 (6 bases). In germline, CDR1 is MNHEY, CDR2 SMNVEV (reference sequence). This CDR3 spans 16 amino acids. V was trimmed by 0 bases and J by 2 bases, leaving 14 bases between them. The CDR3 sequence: CASSLSGGIGTYEQYF. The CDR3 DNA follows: TGTGCCAGCAGTTTATCGGGGGGAATAGGGACCTACGAGCAGTACTTC.

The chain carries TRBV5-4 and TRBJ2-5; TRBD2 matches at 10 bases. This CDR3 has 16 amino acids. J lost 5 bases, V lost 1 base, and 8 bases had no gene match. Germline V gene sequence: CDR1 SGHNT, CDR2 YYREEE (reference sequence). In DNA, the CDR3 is TGTGCCAGCAGCTTGTGGTTAGCGGGGGGCCCGGAGACCCAGTACTTC. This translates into CASSLWLAGGPETQYF.

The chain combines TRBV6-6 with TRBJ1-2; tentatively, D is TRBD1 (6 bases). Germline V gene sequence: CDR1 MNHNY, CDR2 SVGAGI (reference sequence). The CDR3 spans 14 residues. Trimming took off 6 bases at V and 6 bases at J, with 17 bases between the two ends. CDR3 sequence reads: CASSPEWGADGYTF. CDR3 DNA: TGTGCCAGCAGCCCCGAGTGGGGGGCTGATGGCTACACCTTC.

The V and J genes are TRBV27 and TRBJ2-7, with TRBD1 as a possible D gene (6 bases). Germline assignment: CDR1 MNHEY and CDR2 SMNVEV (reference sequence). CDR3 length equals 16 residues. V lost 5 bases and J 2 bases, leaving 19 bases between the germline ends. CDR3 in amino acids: CASSTWDTLQTYEQYF. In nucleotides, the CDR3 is TGTGCCAGCAGTACGTGGGACACGCTACAAACCTACGAGCAGTACTTC.

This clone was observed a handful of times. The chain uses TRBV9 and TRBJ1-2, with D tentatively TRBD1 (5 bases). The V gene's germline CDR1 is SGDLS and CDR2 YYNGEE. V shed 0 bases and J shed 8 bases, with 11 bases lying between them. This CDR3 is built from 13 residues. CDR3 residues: CASSVAGGFGYTF. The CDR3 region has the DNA TGTGCCAGCAGCGTAGCTGGGGGTTTCGGCTACACCTTC.

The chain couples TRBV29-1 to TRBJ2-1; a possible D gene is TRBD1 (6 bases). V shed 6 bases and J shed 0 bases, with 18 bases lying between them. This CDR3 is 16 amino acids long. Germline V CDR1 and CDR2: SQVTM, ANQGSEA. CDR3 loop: CSVHTTGATSYNEQFF. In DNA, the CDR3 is TGCAGCGTGCATACGACAGGTGCTACCTCCTACAATGAGCAGTTCTTC.

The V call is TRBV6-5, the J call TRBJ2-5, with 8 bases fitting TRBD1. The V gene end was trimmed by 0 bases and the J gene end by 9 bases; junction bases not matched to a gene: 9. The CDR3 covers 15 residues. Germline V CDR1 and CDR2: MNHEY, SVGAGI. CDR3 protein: CASSYSMTGDGSQYF. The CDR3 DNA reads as TGTGCCAGCAGTTACTCTATGACAGGGGATGGGTCCCAGTACTTC.

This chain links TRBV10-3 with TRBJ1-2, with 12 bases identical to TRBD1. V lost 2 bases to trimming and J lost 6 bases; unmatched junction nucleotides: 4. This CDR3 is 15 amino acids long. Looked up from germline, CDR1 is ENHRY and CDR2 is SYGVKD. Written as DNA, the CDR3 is TGTGCCATCAGTGAGCCGGGACAGGGGGCGAATGGCTACACCTTC. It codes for CAISEPGQGANGYTF.

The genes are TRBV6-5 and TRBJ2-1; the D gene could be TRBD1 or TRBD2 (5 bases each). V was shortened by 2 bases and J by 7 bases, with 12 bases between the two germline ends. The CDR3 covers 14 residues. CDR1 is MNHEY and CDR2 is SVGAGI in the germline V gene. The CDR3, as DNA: TGTGCCAGCAGTTACGGGGCTGAGGGTAATGAGCAGTTCTTC. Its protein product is CASSYGAEGNEQFF.

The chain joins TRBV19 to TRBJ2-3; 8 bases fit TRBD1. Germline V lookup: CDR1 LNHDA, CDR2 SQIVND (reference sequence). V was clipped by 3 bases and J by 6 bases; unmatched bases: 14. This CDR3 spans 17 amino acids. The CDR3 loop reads CASSMVFGQGVLDTQYF. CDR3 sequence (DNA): TGTGCCAGTAGTATGGTCTTTGGACAGGGTGTTCTCGATACGCAGTATTTT.

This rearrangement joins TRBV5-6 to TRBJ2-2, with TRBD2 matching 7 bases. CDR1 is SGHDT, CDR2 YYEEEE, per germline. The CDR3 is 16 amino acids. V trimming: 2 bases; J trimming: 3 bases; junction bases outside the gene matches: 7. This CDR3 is CASSFEGTTHTGELFF. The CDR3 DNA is TGTGCCAGCAGCTTTGAAGGGACTACCCACACCGGGGAGCTGTTTTTT.

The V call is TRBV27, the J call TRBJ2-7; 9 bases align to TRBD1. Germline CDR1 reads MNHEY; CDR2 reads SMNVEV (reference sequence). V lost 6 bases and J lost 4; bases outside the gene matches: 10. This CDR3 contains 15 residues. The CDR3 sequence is CASSDLRDREYEQYV. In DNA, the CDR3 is TGTGCCAGCAGCGACCTCAGGGACAGGGAATACGAGCAGTACGTC.

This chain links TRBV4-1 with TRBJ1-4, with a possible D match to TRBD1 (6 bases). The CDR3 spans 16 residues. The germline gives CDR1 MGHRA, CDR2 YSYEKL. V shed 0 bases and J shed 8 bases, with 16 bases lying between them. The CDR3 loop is CASSQDGGRGGEKLFF. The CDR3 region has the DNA TGCGCCAGCAGCCAAGACGGGGGCAGGGGAGGGGAAAAACTGTTTTTT.